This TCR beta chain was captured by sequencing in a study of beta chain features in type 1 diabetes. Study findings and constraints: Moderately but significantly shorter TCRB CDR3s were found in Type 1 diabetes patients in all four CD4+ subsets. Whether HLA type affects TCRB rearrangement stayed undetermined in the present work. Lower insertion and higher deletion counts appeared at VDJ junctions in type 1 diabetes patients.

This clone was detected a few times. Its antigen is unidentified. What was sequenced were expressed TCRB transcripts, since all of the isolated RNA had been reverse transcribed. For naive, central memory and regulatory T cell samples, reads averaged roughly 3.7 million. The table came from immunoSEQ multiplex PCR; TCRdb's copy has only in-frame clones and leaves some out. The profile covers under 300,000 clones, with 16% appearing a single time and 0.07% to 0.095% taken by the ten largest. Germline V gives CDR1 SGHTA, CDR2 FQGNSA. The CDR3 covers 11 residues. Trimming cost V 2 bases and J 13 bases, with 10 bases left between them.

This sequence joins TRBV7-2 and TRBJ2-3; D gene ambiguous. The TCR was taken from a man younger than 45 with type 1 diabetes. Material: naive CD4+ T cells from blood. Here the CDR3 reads CASSLTHEEYF. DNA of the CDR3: TGTGCCAGCAGCTTAACCCATGAGGAGTATTTT.